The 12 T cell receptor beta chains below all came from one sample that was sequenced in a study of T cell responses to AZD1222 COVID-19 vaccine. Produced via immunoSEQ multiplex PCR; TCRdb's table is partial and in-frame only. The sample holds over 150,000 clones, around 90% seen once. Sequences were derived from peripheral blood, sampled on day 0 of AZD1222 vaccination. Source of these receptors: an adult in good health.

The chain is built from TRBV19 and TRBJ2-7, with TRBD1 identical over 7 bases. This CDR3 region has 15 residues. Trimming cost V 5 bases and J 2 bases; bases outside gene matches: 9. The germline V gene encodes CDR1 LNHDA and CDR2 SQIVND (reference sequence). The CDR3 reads CASSPDRMAPYEQYF. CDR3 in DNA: TGTGCCAGTAGTCCGGACAGGATGGCCCCCTACGAGCAGTACTTC.

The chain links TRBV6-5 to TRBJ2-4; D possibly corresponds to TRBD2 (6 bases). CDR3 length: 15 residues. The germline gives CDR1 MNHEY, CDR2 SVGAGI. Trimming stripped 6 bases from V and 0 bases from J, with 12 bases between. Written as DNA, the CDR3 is TGTGCCAGCAGCCGGGAGCCTGAAGCCAAAAACATTCAGTACTTC. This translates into CASSREPEAKNIQYF.

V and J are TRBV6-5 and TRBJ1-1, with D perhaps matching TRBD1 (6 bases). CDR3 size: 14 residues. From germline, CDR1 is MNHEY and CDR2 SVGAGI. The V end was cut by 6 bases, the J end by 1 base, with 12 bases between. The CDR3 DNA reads TGTGCCAGCAGCTATACAGGGAGGAACACTGAAGCTTTCTTT. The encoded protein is CASSYTGRNTEAFF.

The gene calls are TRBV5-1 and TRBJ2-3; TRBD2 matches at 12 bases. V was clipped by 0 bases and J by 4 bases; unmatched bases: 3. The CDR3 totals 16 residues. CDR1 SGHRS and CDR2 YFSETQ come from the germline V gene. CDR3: CASSLVTSGRADTQYF. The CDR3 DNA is TGCGCCAGCAGCTTGGTGACTAGCGGGAGAGCAGATACGCAGTATTTT.

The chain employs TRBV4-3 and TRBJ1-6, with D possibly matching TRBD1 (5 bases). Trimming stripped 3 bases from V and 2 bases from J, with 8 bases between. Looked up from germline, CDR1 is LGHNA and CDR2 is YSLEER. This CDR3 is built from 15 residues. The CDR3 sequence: CASSQMTAYNSPLHF. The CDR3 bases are TGCGCCAGCAGCCAGATGACAGCCTATAATTCACCCCTCCACTTT.

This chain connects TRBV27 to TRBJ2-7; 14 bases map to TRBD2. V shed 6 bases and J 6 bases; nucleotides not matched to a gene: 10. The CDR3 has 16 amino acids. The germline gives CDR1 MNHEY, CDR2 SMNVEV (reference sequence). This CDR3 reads CASRPAGTSGSFEQYF. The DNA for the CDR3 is TGTGCCAGCAGACCCGCCGGGACTAGCGGGAGTTTCGAGCAGTACTTC.

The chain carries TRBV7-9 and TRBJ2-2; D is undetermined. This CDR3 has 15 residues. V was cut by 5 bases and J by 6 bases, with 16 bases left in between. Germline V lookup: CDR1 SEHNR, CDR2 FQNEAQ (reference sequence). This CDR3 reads CASSRAGTWAGELFF. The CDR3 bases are TGTGCCAGCAGCCGAGCTGGAACATGGGCCGGGGAGCTGTTTTTT.

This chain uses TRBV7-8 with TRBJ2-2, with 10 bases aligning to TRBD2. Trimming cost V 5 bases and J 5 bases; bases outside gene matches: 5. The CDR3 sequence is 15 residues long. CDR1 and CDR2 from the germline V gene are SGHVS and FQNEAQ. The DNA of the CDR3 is TGTGCCAGCAGCCAGCGGGAGGGCCGTACCGGGGAGCTGTTTTTT. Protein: CASSQREGRTGELFF.

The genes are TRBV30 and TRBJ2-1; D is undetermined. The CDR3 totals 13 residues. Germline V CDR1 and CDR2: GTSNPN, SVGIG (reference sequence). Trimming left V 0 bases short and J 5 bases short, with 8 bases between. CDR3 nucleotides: TGTGCCTGGAGTGTACTTTCCGACAATGAGCAGTTCTTC. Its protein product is CAWSVLSDNEQFF.

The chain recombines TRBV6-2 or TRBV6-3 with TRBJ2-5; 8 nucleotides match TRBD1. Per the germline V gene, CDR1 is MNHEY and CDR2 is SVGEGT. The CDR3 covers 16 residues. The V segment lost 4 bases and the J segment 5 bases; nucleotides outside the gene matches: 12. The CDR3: CASSSIGTGLRETQYF. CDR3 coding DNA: TGTGCCAGCAGTTCCATTGGGACAGGATTAAGGGAGACCCAGTACTTC.

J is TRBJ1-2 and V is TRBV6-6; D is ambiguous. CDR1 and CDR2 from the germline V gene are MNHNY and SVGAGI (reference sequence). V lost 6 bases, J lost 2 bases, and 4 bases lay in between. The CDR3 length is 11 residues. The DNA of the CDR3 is TGTGCCAGCAGGGTCAACTATGGCTACACCTTC. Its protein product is CASRVNYGYTF.

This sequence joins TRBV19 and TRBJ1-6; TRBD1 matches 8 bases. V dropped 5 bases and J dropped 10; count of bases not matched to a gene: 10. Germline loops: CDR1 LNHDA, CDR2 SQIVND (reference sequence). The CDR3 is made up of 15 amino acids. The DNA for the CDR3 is TGTGCCAGTAGTCTTTACTCGGGACAGGCCTCACCCCTCCACTTT. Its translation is CASSLYSGQASPLHF. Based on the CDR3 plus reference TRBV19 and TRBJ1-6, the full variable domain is DGGITQSPKYLFRKEGQNVTLSCEQNLNHDAMYWYRQDPGQGLRLIYYSQIVNDFQKGDIAEGYSVSREKKESFPLTVTSAQKNPTAFYLCASSLYSGQASPLHFGNGTRLTVT.